Sequencing of this TCR beta chain was carried out in a study of shared clonotypes between healthy human individuals. General observations from the study: Larger richness was generally estimated for naive than memory subsets.

The CDR3 runs 14 residues. V lost 5 bases and J lost 2; bases outside the gene matches: 2. Looked up from germline, CDR1 is LNHDA and CDR2 is SQIVND (reference sequence). All donors were Caucasian adults living in Nashville, Tennessee. Partitioning of CD4+ cells yielded a CD45RA+ naive subset and a CD45RA-negative memory subset. Note on this clone: Its antigen remains unidentified.

TCRdb keeps only in-frame clones here, not all; method: immunoSEQ multiplex PCR. The sample includes about 2.4 million clones, 93% of them seen just once. The source material was naive CD4+ T cells from PBMCs. Subset denoted: CD45RA+ positively selected. This chain uses TRBV19 with TRBJ2-7, with TRBD1 matching 11 bases. This receptor was taken from a man between 18 and 29 years old in good health. Some clones in this sample may be carry-over from other donors' samples. The CDR3 loop reads CASSGGQGAYEQYF. In DNA form, the CDR3 reads TGTGCCAGTAGTGGGGGACAGGGGGCCTACGAGCAGTACTTC.